The subject of this entry is one TCR beta chain. The V gene's germline CDR1 is SGHAT and CDR2 FQNNGV. V was shortened by 2 bases and J by 0 bases, with 11 bases between the two germline ends. There are 16 residues in the CDR3. The data were obtained in a study of PD-1 blockade in mismatch repair-deficient tumors. Some clones are missing from TCRdb's copy, which holds only in-frame ones; the method was immunoSEQ multiplex PCR. The data contain under 150,000 clones, roughly 86% of them singletons. V gene TRBV11-2 combines with J gene TRBJ1-3; D is unresolved. This clonotype originated in an adult with mismatch repair-deficient cancer. Sequenced here: peripheral blood, sampled roughly 67 weeks after starting pembrolizumab. CDR3 protein: CASSLTDGGSGNTIYF. The CDR3 DNA sequence: TGTGCCAGCAGCTTAACCGATGGAGGCTCTGGAAACACCATATATTTT. The full variable domain, its missing parts supplied by reference TRBV11-2 and TRBJ1-3, is EAGVAQSPRYKIIEKRQSVAFWCNPISGHATLYWYQQILGQGPKLLIQFQNNGVVDDSQLPKDRFSAERLKGVDSTLKIQPAKLEDSAVYLCASSLTDGGSGNTIYFGEGSWLTVV.